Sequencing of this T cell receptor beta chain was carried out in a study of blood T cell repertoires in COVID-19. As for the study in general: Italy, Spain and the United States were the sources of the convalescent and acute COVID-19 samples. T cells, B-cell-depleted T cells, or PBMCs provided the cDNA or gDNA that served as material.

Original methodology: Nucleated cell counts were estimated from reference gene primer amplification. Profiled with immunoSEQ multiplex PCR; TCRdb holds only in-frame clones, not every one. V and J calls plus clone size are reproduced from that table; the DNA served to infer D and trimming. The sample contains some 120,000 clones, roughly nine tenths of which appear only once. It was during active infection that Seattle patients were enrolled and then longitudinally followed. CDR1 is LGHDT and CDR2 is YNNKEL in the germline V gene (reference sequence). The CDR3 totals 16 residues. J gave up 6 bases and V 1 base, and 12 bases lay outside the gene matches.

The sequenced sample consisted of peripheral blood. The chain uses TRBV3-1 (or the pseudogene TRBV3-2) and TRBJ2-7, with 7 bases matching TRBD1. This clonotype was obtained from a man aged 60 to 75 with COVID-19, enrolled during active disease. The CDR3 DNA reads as TGTGCCAGCAGCCAAGGTACTCCGGGACAGCTAGGCGAGCAGTACTTC. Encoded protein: CASSQGTPGQLGEQYF.